The 19 T cell receptor beta chains given below trace back to one sample, sequenced in a study of blood T cell repertoires in COVID-19. Repertoires were generated with immunoSEQ multiplex PCR, while TCRdb's copy carries only in-frame clones and drops some. The table records 300,000 to 400,000 clones, approximately 87% of them present only once. The specimen was peripheral blood. The receptors originated from a woman aged 50 to 65 who had recovered from COVID-19.

This clone was detected only once. The genes are TRBV24-1 and TRBJ2-1; 8 bases are shared with TRBD2. Per the germline V gene, CDR1 is KGHDR and CDR2 is SFDVKD. With V trimmed by 4 bases and J by 8 bases, 6 bases remained unmatched. This CDR3 is built from 14 residues. The CDR3 region is CATSDPSLADEQFF. The CDR3, as DNA: TGTGCCACCAGTGACCCGTCACTAGCGGATGAGCAGTTCTTC.

The rearrangement uses TRBV18 and TRBJ1-4; maybe TRBD1 (6 bases). V lost 5 bases and J 3 bases, leaving 13 bases between the germline ends. There are 15 residues in the CDR3. CDR1 and CDR2 from the germline V gene are KGHSH and LQKENI. CDR3 sequence: CASSEVGAANEKLFF. In nucleotides, the CDR3 is TGTGCCAGCTCAGAAGTGGGGGCAGCTAATGAAAAACTGTTTTTT.

The V call is TRBV28, the J call TRBJ1-2; TRBD1 matches at 7 bases. This CDR3 contains 14 residues. Trimming cost V 4 bases and J 4 bases; bases outside gene matches: 6. The germline V gene has CDR1 MDHEN and CDR2 SYDVKM. For the CDR3, the DNA is TGTGCCAGCAGTTCGACAGGGCGATTCTATGGCTACACCTTC. This sequence encodes CASSSTGRFYGYTF.

V gene TRBV5-1 combines with J gene TRBJ2-3; 10 bases align to TRBD2. From germline, CDR1 is SGHRS and CDR2 YFSETQ. The CDR3 is 16 residues long. V trimming: 0 bases; J trimming: 6 bases; junction bases outside the gene matches: 7. CDR3: CASSLVALAGVDTQYF. CDR3 DNA: TGCGCCAGCAGCTTGGTAGCTCTAGCGGGAGTCGATACGCAGTATTTT.

The chain carries TRBV24-1 and TRBJ1-5, with unresolved D. CDR3 length: 11 amino acids. Deletions cut 9 bases from V and 9 bases from J, with 11 bases between. CDR1 and CDR2 from the germline V gene are KGHDR and SFDVKD. The CDR3 protein is CATLPGGPQHF. In nucleotides, the CDR3 is TGTGCCACCCTGCCGGGTGGGCCCCAGCATTTT.

The rearrangement uses TRBV3-1 (or the pseudogene TRBV3-2) and TRBJ1-3; D uncertain. Germline CDR1 is LGHDT and CDR2 is YNNKEL (reference sequence). Trimming shortened V by 3 bases and J by 1 base, and 13 bases separated the two germline ends. This CDR3 has 16 residues. The CDR3 sequence: CASSQLQSVSGNTIYF. The CDR3 nucleotides are TGTGCCAGCAGCCAGTTACAGTCAGTTTCTGGAAACACCATATATTTT.

The count of this clone is one. V gene TRBV11-3 combines with J gene TRBJ2-1; D is uncertain. Germline V gives CDR1 SGHNT, CDR2 YENEEA. V was clipped by 5 bases and J by 0 bases, with 11 bases between them. The CDR3 sequence is 15 residues long. CDR3 in DNA: TGTGCCAGCAGCCGCGACATAAGCTCCTACAATGAGCAGTTCTTC. Translated, it gives CASSRDISSYNEQFF.

This clone was recorded only once. The DNA for the CDR3 is TGTGCCAGCAGTTTTGGCTTCCTGGAGACCCAGTACTTC. Amino acid sequence: CASSFGFLETQYF. The chain carries TRBV28 and TRBJ2-5; unclear D gene. Germline lookup yields CDR1 MDHEN and CDR2 SYDVKM. V was clipped by 3 bases and J by 5 bases, with 10 bases between them. The CDR3 runs to 13 residues.

V gene TRBV6-1 combines with J gene TRBJ1-5, with 7 bases identical to TRBD1. Germline V gene sequence: CDR1 MNHNS, CDR2 SASEGT. V shed 2 bases, J shed 4 bases, and the junction held 5 bases outside the gene matches. The CDR3 has 15 residues. This CDR3 reads CASSEQGGPNQPQHF. The CDR3 DNA is TGTGCCAGCAGTGAACAAGGGGGCCCTAATCAGCCCCAGCATTTT.

In this sample, this clone turned up once. This chain connects TRBV20-1 to TRBJ2-1; no clear D gene. This CDR3 has 11 residues. Germline loops: CDR1 DFQATT, CDR2 SNEGSKA (reference sequence). Trimming pared 3 bases from V and 8 bases from J, leaving 8 bases between. The CDR3 loop reads CSASGGHEQFF. The CDR3 DNA sequence: TGCAGTGCTAGTGGCGGCCATGAGCAGTTCTTC.

The CDR3 DNA is TGTGCCAGTAGTAAAAGACCGGGACAGGGGGTAACTGAAGCTTTCTTT. It translates to CASSKRPGQGVTEAFF. V usage is TRBV19 and J usage is TRBJ1-1, with 11 bases that match TRBD1. Unmatched junction bases numbered 9, after V lost 4 bases and J lost 5 bases. This CDR3 comprises 16 residues. Germline CDR1 is LNHDA and CDR2 is SQIVND (reference sequence).

The rearrangement uses TRBV19 and TRBJ1-2, with 9 bases fitting TRBD1. The CDR3 covers 15 residues. Germline V gene sequence: CDR1 LNHDA, CDR2 SQIVND (reference sequence). Unmatched junction bases numbered 13, after V lost 7 bases and J lost 7 bases. The CDR3 DNA reads as TGTGCCAGTACCAACCGGGACAGGGTTACAACTGGCTACACCTTC. It codes for CASTNRDRVTTGYTF.

With regard to this clone: A read error may account for a junction end that differs from germline. V and J are TRBV6-6 and TRBJ2-1, with TRBD2 matching 8 bases. Germline CDR1 reads MNHNY; CDR2 reads SVGAGI (reference sequence). This CDR3 has 13 amino acids. The DNA of the CDR3 is TGTGCCAGCAGTTACTCGACTTCGGGAGGGCCCGTCTTC. Translation: CASSYSTSGGPVF.

A few counts support this clone. The same CDR3 also results from other DNA sequences found in this sample. The rearrangement joins TRBV7-2 to TRBJ2-5, with a possible D match to TRBD1 (6 bases). The CDR3 has 13 residues. CDR1 SGHTA and CDR2 FQGNSA come from the germline V gene. Trimming removed 3 bases at V and 4 bases at J, with 9 bases between. The CDR3 DNA is TGTGCCAGCAGCTTTACAGGGCTAGAGACCCAGTACTTC. It translates to CASSFTGLETQYF.

This rearrangement joins TRBV6-6 to TRBJ1-2; D gene ambiguous. Trimming took 0 bases from V and 2 from J, leaving 4 bases between them. The CDR3 totals 13 residues. Germline V CDR1 and CDR2: MNHNY, SVGAGI (reference sequence). CDR3 sequence reads: CASSYSENYGYTF. In DNA form, the CDR3 reads TGTGCCAGCAGTTACTCAGAGAACTATGGCTACACCTTC.

The rearrangement joins TRBV7-9 to TRBJ1-4; 11 nucleotides match TRBD1. From germline, CDR1 is SEHNR and CDR2 FQNEAQ (reference sequence). The CDR3 contains 16 residues. V lost 0 bases, J lost 8 bases, and 5 bases stayed unmatched. The CDR3 sequence: CASSLAGQGAREKLFF. CDR3 sequence (DNA): TGTGCCAGCAGCTTAGCTGGACAGGGGGCTCGGGAAAAACTGTTTTTT.

The gene calls are TRBV12-5 and TRBJ1-2; tentatively, D is TRBD1 (6 bases). CDR1 is LGHNT, CDR2 FRNRAP, per germline. V was clipped by 3 bases and J by 0 bases, with 17 bases between them. CDR3 length equals 17 residues. CDR3 residues: CASGFQPRDTTNYGYTF. The DNA for the CDR3 is TGTGCTAGTGGTTTCCAGCCTCGGGACACCACTAACTATGGCTACACCTTC. Filled out from reference TRBV12-5 and TRBJ1-2, the complete variable domain reads DARVTQTPRHKVTEMGQEVTMRCQPILGHNTVFWYRQTMMQGLELLAYFRNRAPLDDSGMPKDRFSAEMPDATLATLKIQPSEPRDSAVYFCASGFQPRDTTNYGYTFGSGTRLTVV.

The chain recombines TRBV30 with TRBJ1-1, with D tentatively TRBD1 (5 bases). V lost 5 bases, J lost 11 bases, and 18 bases lay in between. Germline values: CDR1 GTSNPN, CDR2 SVGIG (reference sequence). The CDR3 contains 12 residues. The CDR3 bases are TGTGCCTGGGGACTCTCCCAACGGGGGGCTTTCTTT. This codes for CAWGLSQRGAFF.

The rearrangement joins TRBV6-6 to TRBJ1-2, with D perhaps TRBD1 (6 bases). The CDR3 is 14 residues long. CDR1 and CDR2 from the germline V gene are MNHNY and SVGAGI (reference sequence). Trimming removed 6 bases from V and 6 bases from J, with 17 bases in between. In nucleotides, the CDR3 is TGTGCCAGCAGACCTACAGGGAATCCTCATGGCTACACCTTC. This codes for CASRPTGNPHGYTF.